This is a list of T cell receptor beta chains from one sample in a study of post-analysis software for immune sequencing data. Via MiXCR, TCRdb re-called the PCR reads, giving one row per CDR3 protein. The sample has around 770,000 distinct CDR3 sequences, approximately 44% seen once. The sample was blood. These receptors were collected from a girl aged 5-17 years with multiple sclerosis. Both conserved end residues are part of each CDR3. A D gene is named only where the DNA matches it firmly. Clone size is shown for a subset of rows, as once, few, many or a class of expanded clone.

j_call	d_call	clone_size	v_call	cdr3_aa	cdr3_nt
TRBJ2-1	TRBD2	-	TRBV12-3/TRBV12-4	CASTTAGGSSYNGQFF	TGTGCCAGCACCACAGCCGGGGGGAGCTCCTACAATGGGCAGTTCTTC
TRBJ2-5	TRBD1	once	TRBV7-8	CASSVMTGEETQYF	TGTGCCAGCAGCGTGATGACAGGGGAAGAGACCCAGTACTTC
TRBJ2-1	TRBD2	few	TRBV4-3	CASSHLAGGIDEQFF	TGCGCCAGCAGCCACCTAGCGGGAGGGATCGATGAGCAGTTCTTC
TRBJ2-7	TRBD1	few	TRBV6-1	CASSQGQGSTLSYEQYF	TGTGCCAGCAGTCAAGGACAGGGGTCCACCCTATCCTACGAGCAGTACTTC
TRBJ2-1	TRBD1	-	TRBV20-1	CSASRGQDTYNEQFF	TGCAGTGCTAGTAGGGGACAGGACACCTACAATGAGCAGTTCTTC
TRBJ2-7	-	few	TRBV6-2/TRBV6-3	CASSRAADEQYF	TGTGCCAGCAGTCGAGCAGCTGACGAGCAGTACTTC
TRBJ2-3	TRBD2	once	TRBV7-9	CAAGTSGSDTQYF	TGTGCCGCGGGGACTAGCGGGAGTGATACGCAGTATTTT
TRBJ2-1	-	-	TRBV20-1	CSAKPIYNEQFF	TGCAGTGCTAAGCCGATATACAATGAGCAGTTCTTC
TRBJ2-1	-	-	TRBV5-1	CASSLSAGRDEQFF	TGCGCCAGCAGCTTGAGTGCGGGACGGGATGAGCAGTTCTTC
TRBJ2-3	TRBD1	-	TRBV7-9	CASSSRGHDTDTQYF	TGTGCCAGCAGTAGCAGGGGGCACGACACAGATACGCAGTATTTT
TRBJ2-7	-	few	TRBV7-2	CASSLRGGNYEQYF	TGTGCCAGCAGCTTAAGAGGCGGGAACTACGAGCAGTACTTC
TRBJ2-5	-	-	TRBV3-1	CASSQGSGDQETQYF	TGTGCCAGCAGCCAAGGGTCGGGGGACCAAGAGACCCAGTACTTC
TRBJ2-1	-	-	TRBV7-9	CASSSSQGRDEQFF	TGTGCCAGCAGCTCCTCACAGGGTCGCGATGAGCAGTTCTTC
TRBJ1-5	-	-	TRBV7-8	CASSPAGHGNQPQHF	TGTGCCAGCAGCCCTGCCGGACACGGTAATCAGCCCCAGCATTTT
TRBJ2-3	-	-	TRBV7-2	CASSPPGVGTDTQYF	TGTGCCAGCAGCCCGCCCGGCGTGGGCACAGATACGCAGTATTTT
TRBJ2-3	-	-	TRBV20-1	CSARRPGMTDTQYF	TGCAGTGCTAGAAGGCCGGGGATGACCGATACGCAGTATTTT
TRBJ2-1	TRBD2	few	TRBV5-5	CASSFSGTRNEQFF	TGTGCCAGCAGCTTTTCCGGGACTAGAAATGAGCAGTTCTTC
TRBJ2-2	TRBD1	-	TRBV9	CASSVSGQGWTGELFF	TGTGCCAGCAGCGTTTCGGGACAGGGGTGGACCGGGGAGCTGTTTTTT
TRBJ1-2	-	few	TRBV9	CASSADGDGYTF	TGTGCCAGCAGCGCAGACGGAGATGGCTACACCTTC
TRBJ1-5	TRBD1	-	TRBV5-6	CASSGTGDFNQPQHF	TGTGCCAGCAGCGGGACAGGGGATTTCAATCAGCCCCAGCATTTT